Below, 5 T cell receptor beta chains from the same sample are listed, as sequenced in a study of T-cell reconstitution after alpha-beta-depleted transplantation in children. Unique molecular identifiers were built into the TCRbeta library. TCRdb itself ran the PCR reads through MiXCR, one entry per CDR3 protein. The sample lists 700,000 to 850,000 distinct CDR3 sequences, about 15% occurring once. Source: PBMCs, mostly from graft donor cells, taken 360 days after TCRalphabeta/CD19-depleted stem cell transplant. The receptors were gathered from a male patient aged 10 to 17 who had a stem cell transplant for acute lymphoblastic leukemia, so the T cells may come from the graft donor.

This rearrangement joins TRBV29-1 to TRBJ2-2; 8 bases align to TRBD1. Germline V lookup: CDR1 SQVTM, CDR2 ANQGSEA. J lost 3 bases, V lost 4 bases, and 13 bases had no gene match. The CDR3 loop spans 17 amino acids. The CDR3 reads CSVVGAGGRSDTGELFF. Here the CDR3 DNA reads TGCAGCGTTGTAGGAGCAGGGGGCCGGTCGGACACCGGGGAGCTGTTTTTT.

The CDR3 here is CASGRQGRNTEAFF. Written as DNA, the CDR3 is TGTGCCAGCGGCCGACAGGGCAGGAACACTGAAGCTTTCTTT. The V gene is TRBV27, the J gene TRBJ1-1, with 7 positions matching TRBD1. Germline assignment: CDR1 MNHEY and CDR2 SMNVEV (reference sequence). Losses at the gene ends were 8 bases for V and 1 base for J; bases not matched to a gene: 7. The CDR3 extends over 14 amino acids.

This CDR3 is CASSLVWGGANTGELFF. The DNA for the CDR3 is TGTGCCAGCAGCTTAGTCTGGGGGGGAGCAAACACCGGGGAGCTGTTTTTT. J is TRBJ2-2 and V is TRBV7-3, with 7 bases fitting TRBD2. Per the germline V gene, CDR1 is SGHTA and CDR2 is FQGTGA. The CDR3 length is 17 residues. With V trimmed by 2 bases and J by 2 bases, 8 bases remained unmatched.

This clonotype showed up many times. The chain is built from TRBV20-1 and TRBJ1-2; 11 bases line up with TRBD1. After removal of 3 bases from V and 7 bases from J, the junction contained 4 bases not matched to a gene. Germline values: CDR1 DFQATT, CDR2 SNEGSKA (reference sequence). The CDR3 length is 13 residues. The CDR3 sequence: CSARDRGLGGYTF. The CDR3 bases are TGCAGTGCTAGGGACAGGGGGCTCGGTGGCTACACCTTC.

This clonotype was picked up many times. The rearrangement links TRBV20-1 to TRBJ1-1, with D possibly matching TRBD1 (5 bases). Trimming stripped 6 bases from V and 4 bases from J, with 15 bases between. The CDR3 is made up of 13 amino acids. Germline-derived CDR1 and CDR2 are DFQATT and SNEGSKA (reference sequence). CDR3 DNA: TGCAGTGCGCCGGGGCTGACGGGCACTGAAGCTTTCTTT. This sequence encodes CSAPGLTGTEAFF.